Shown below are 3 T cell receptor beta chains from a single sample sequenced in a study of beta chain features in type 1 diabetes. Study-wide findings and caveats: The study found moderately but significantly shorter TCRB CDR3s in all four CD4+ subsets of Type 1 diabetes patients.

Their antigen targets remain unknown. The entirety of the isolated RNA underwent reverse transcription, so expressed TCRB transcripts were sequenced. Using immunoSEQ multiplex PCR, the repertoire was profiled, and TCRdb retains in-frame clones only, with some absent. The sample has approximately 260,000 clones, just over 20% seen once; the top ten hold about 0.028%. Sequencing was performed on naive CD4+ T cells from blood. The receptors originated from a woman aged 40-49 years with type 1 diabetes.

V and J are TRBV5-1 and TRBJ2-3; D is possibly TRBD2 (6 bases). This CDR3 is built from 15 residues. CDR1 and CDR2 (germline): SGHRS, YFSETQ. V lost 4 bases, J lost 0 bases, and 12 bases lay in between. The CDR3, as DNA: TGCGCCAGCAGCCGGGCGGGAACTAGCACAGATACGCAGTATTTT. This translates into CASSRAGTSTDTQYF.

This clone appeared a few times. This chain joins TRBV6-5 and TRBJ2-7; 10 bases align to TRBD2. The CDR3 contains 15 residues. Trimming at V came to 2 bases and at J to 5 bases, leaving 6 bases not matched to a gene. Germline loops: CDR1 MNHEY, CDR2 SVGAGI. The CDR3 region is CASSYVLAGANEQYF. CDR3 in DNA: TGTGCCAGCAGTTACGTGCTAGCGGGGGCAAACGAGCAGTACTTC.

This clone has only a few counts. CDR3 DNA: TGCAGCGTTGAGGGGCAGGTCGATGAGCAGTTCTTC. Its translation is CSVEGQVDEQFF. The chain links TRBV29-1 to TRBJ2-1, with a possible D match to TRBD1 (5 bases). With 3 bases removed from V and 8 bases from J, the gap between germline ends came to 11 bases. Germline CDR1 reads SQVTM; CDR2 reads ANQGSEA. CDR3 size: 12 residues.